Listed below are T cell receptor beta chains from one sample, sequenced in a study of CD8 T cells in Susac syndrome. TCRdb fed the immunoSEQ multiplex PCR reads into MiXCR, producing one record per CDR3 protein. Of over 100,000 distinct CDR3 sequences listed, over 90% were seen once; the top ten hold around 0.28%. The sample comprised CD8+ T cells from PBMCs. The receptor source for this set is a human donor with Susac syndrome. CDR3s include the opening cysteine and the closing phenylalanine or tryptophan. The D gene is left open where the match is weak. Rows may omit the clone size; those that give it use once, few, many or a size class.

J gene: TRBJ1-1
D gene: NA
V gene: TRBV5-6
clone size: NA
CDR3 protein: CASSLEGTREAFF
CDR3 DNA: TGTGCCAGCAGCTTGGAGGGAACCCGTGAAGCTTTCTTT

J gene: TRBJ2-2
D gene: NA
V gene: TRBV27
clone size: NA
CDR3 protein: CASTRAPNTGELFF
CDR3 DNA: TGTGCCAGCACTCGGGCCCCGAACACCGGGGAGCTGTTTTTT

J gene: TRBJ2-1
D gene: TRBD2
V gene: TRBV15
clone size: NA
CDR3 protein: CATRAGGYGEQFF
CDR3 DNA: TGTGCCACCCGAGCGGGGGGGTACGGTGAGCAGTTCTTC

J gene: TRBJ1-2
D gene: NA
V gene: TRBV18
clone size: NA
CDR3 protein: CASSPRIQGAYGYTF
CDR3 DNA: TGTGCCAGCTCACCACGAATTCAGGGTGCCTATGGCTACACCTTC

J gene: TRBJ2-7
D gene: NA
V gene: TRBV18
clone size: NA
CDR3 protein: CASSRGGIYEQYF
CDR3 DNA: TGTGCCAGCTCACGAGGGGGGATTTACGAGCAGTACTTC

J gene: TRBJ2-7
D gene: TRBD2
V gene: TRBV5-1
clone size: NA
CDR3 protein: CASSLSWGGNYEQYF
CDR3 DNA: TGCGCCAGCAGCTTGAGTTGGGGGGGGAACTACGAGCAGTACTTC

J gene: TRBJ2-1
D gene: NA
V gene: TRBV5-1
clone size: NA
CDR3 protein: CASTRDANEQFF
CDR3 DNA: TGCGCCAGCACCAGAGACGCCAATGAGCAGTTCTTC

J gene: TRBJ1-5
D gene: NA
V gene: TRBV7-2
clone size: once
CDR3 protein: CASSPAEYSNQPQHF
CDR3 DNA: TGTGCCAGCAGCCCAGCGGAGTATAGCAATCAGCCCCAGCATTTT

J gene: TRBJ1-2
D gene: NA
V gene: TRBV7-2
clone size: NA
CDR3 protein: CASSSRGFYTF
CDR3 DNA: TGTGCCAGCAGCTCCAGGGGATTCTACACCTTC

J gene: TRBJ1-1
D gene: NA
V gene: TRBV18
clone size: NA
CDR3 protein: CASSTEPVNTEAFF
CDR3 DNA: TGTGCCAGCTCTACTGAACCGGTTAACACTGAAGCTTTCTTT

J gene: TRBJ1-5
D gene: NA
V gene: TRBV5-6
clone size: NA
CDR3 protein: CASSLGRGNSNQPQHF
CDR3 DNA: TGTGCCAGCAGCTTGGGAAGAGGGAATAGCAATCAGCCCCAGCATTTT

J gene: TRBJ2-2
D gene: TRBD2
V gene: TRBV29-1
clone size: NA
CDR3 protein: CSVVVTSGGDTGELFF
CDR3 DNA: TGCAGCGTTGTCGTTACTAGCGGGGGGGACACCGGGGAGCTGTTTTTT

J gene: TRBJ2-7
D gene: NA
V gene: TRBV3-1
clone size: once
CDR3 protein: CASSQGPSEQYF
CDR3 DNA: TGTGCCAGCAGCCAGGGGCCGAGTGAGCAGTACTTC

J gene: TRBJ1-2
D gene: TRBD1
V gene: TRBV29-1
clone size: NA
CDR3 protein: CSVVARGPSYGYTF
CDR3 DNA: TGCAGCGTTGTAGCCAGGGGGCCCTCCTATGGCTACACCTTC

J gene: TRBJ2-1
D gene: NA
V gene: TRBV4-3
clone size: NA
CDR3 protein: CASSPYRVSYNEQFF
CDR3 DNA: TGCGCCAGCAGCCCCTACAGGGTCTCCTACAATGAGCAGTTCTTC